The TCR beta chain under discussion was sequenced for a study of blood T cells in healthy people across ages (dated by TCRdb to about 2015). About the study as a whole: Template switching captured roughly one uniquely barcoded TCR beta cDNA molecule per two T cells in model experiments. To track age-related changes in TCR beta repertoire diversity, the study relied on deep sequencing normalized with unique cDNA molecular identifiers. Donors of different ages were randomly distributed across sequencing lanes to avoid experimental bias. Four age groups were formed from the donors: young (average approximately 15 years), middle-aged (more than 35), aged (about 62) and long-lived (approximately 80). Two additional independent replicas of 1 million unique cDNA reads from the same blood draw were analyzed for two donors (one aged 18 to 29 and one aged 80 or older). On the study overall, not on this receptor specifically: Because the CMV infection status of the donors was unknown, age-related changes in expanded clonotypes may potentially have been confounded. Estimates of total diversity from one million sequenced T cells were regarded as lower bounds and underestimates. The long-lived group showed more naive CD4+ T cells, fewer expanded clones and increased TCR diversity than the aged group, suggesting age selection. A strong correlation was found between observed TCR beta diversity and the percentage of naive T cells measured by flow cytometry. Observed TCR beta diversity per million T cells fell roughly linearly with age, and a significant reduction was already apparent by age roughly 40. Because profiling used bulk unsorted PBMCs, naive and antigen-experienced compartments could not be compared conclusively.

Receptors were amplified or captured by 5' RACE. The run used an Illumina HiSeq 2500. A second PCR of roughly 6 to 11 cycles was run with a J-beta primer mix and a sample-barcoded 5' primer. A unique molecular identifier was introduced onto each TCR beta cDNA molecule by a template-switch 5' adaptor carrying 12 random nucleotides. At least 3 million CDR3-containing paired-end reads were obtained from each sample. The Mint cDNA synthesis kit, primed by a TRBC-specific oligonucleotide, was used to synthesize first-strand cDNA from all RNA. After uracil-DNA glycosylase treatment, a first 18-cycle PCR used universal primers M1SS and BC2_uni_R on all cDNA. Concerning the study's data processing: For normalization, 1 million high-quality reads, each with a distinct molecular identifier, were randomly selected from each sample. Instead of being binned into consensus sequences, reads with shared molecular identifiers were discarded. CDR3 identification, clonotype clustering and error correction used MiTCR with a Q25 quality threshold and the strictest error-elimination algorithm. A nonparametric unseen species model using Euler transformation provided a lower-bound estimate of total TCR beta diversity. TCRdb reprocessed the public reads (quality trimming at Q25 with fastp, clone calling with MiXCR) and kept in-frame beta chains. Identical CDR3 proteins give one entry, which carries the most common genes and DNA. For this entry, the V and J calls and clone size follow TCRdb and not the study's own pipeline. This sample comprises 700,000 or so distinct CDR3 sequences, 22% of them detected only once. The ten largest account for less than 25% of the sample.

As for this clonotype: The antigen it recognizes is unknown. No much larger clone exists at a distance of one base, and base qualities are not known.

The CDR3 spans 12 residues, from the cysteine through the phenylalanine. Only the CDR3 DNA is retained, 36 bases long and in frame from the first base. Deletion took 11 bases off V and 0 bases off J, with a span of 9 bases between the germline ends. Systemically healthy Caucasian individuals from Russia, around 38 in total and aged roughly 6 to 95 years, were included as donors. Ten milliliters of peripheral blood were drawn from each donor into EDTA-treated Vacutainer tubes. Ficoll-Paque density-gradient centrifugation was used to isolate PBMCs, with at least 7 million obtained per sample. Total RNA, at least 6 micrograms per sample, was extracted from PBMCs with Trizol reagent. For every donor, an aliquot of PBMCs went through flow cytometry to measure the percentages of naive CD45RAhigh/CD27high T cells.

The chain is assembled from TRBV12-3 or TRBV12-4 and TRBJ2-3, with the D segment identity uncertain. The receptor was derived from a man between 65 and 85 years old in good health. Sequenced: blood. The nucleotide sequence is TGTGCCGGAAGTGGCAGCACAGATACGCAGTATTTT. Translated, it gives CAGSGSTDTQYF.